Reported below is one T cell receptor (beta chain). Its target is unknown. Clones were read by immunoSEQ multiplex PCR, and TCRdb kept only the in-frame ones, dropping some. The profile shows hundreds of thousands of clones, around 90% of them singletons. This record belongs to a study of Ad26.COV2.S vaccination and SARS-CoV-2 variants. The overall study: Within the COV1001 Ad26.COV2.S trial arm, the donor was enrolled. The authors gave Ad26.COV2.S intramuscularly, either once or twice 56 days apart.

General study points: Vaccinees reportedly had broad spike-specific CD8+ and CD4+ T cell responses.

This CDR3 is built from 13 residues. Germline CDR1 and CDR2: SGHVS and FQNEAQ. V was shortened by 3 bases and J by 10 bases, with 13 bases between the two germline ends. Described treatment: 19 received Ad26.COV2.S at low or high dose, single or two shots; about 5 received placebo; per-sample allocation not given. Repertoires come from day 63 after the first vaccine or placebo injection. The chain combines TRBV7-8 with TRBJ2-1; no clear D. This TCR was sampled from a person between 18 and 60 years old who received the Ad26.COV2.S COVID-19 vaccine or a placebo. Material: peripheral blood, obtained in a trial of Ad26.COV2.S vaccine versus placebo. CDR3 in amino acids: CASSFNLNVEQFF. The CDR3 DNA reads TGTGCCAGCAGCTTTAACCTCAATGTGGAGCAGTTCTTC. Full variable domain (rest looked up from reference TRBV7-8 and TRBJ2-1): GAGVSQSPRYKVAKRGQDVALRCDPISGHVSLFWYQQALGQGPEFLTYFQNEAQLDKSGLPSDRFFAERPEGSVSTLKIQRTQQEDSAVYLCASSFNLNVEQFFGPGTRLTVL.